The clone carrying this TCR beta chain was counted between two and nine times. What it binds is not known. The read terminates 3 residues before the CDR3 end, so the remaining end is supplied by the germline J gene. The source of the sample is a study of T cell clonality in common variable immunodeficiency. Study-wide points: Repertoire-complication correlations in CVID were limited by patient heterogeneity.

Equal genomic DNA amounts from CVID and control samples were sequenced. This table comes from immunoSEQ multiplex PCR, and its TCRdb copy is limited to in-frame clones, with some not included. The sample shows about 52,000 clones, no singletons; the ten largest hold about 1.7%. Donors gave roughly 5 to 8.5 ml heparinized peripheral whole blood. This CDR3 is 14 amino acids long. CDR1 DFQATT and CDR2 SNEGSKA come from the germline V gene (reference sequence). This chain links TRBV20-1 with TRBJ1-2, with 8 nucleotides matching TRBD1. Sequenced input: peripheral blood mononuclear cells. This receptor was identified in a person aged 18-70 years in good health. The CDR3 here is CSAKDGRGRGGYTF. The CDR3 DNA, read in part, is TGCAGTGCTAAGGACGGCAGGGGGCGAGGCGGC.